This record covers a single T cell receptor (beta chain). The CDR3 is 15 amino acids. Per the authors' pipeline: Counts of nucleated cells, estimated from reference gene primer amplification, were obtained. Libraries were prepared by immunoSEQ multiplex PCR; TCRdb keeps only in-frame clonotypes and omits some of them. Clone size and the V and J calls come from that table; the DNA yielded D and trimming. Of under 250,000 clones in the sample, just over 85% were seen once. The data belong to a study of blood T cell repertoires in COVID-19. The study recruited people aged about 18 to 95 years across more than 20 US areas. In assigning cohorts, the study relied on participant-reported clinical history.

The chain joins TRBV21-1 to TRBJ1-4; the table names TRBD1, a call not compared with the DNA. TRBV21-1 is annotated as a pseudogene. The receptor was isolated from a man aged 35 to 55 who had recovered from COVID-19. The specimen was PBMCs or T cells enriched from blood (not recorded which). The DNA for the CDR3 is TGTGCCAGCACCACTAGGGACAGGGGGAATGAAAAACTGTTTTTT. This encodes CASTTRDRGNEKLFF.